This T cell receptor beta chain was documented in a study of T cell responses to AZD1222 COVID-19 vaccine (dated by TCRdb to the early 2020s). About the full investigation: AZD1222 recipients with second doses at about 4 weeks or about 12 weeks were pooled, because spike-specific TCR depth and breadth did not differ between schedules. TCR sequencing was performed for 230 to 250 trial participants, of whom roughly 200 were given two doses of AZD1222 and some 26 were given two doses of MenACWY control vaccine. Trial participants were enrolled by age into subgroups of 18-55, 56-69 and 70-plus years, and roughly 150, 30 and 60 TCR-sequenced participants, respectively, were included in these subgroups. Beyond this particular receptor, the publication reports: Because no day 14 peak-response samples were available, repertoires were characterized only after the peak T cell response. In the small 56-69-year group, the increase in depth fell short of significance, most likely because of low power. The vaccine-associated CD4 TCRs covered the entire spike protein, and the dominant responses fell in regions 160-218 and 743-854. Conclusions about previously exposed vaccinees are limited because only a handful of AZD1222 recipients were SARS-CoV-2 seropositive at baseline. After two AZD1222 doses, both the breadth and the depth of spike-specific TCRs were significantly higher than at day 0 and than in MenACWY recipients. Most participants were white British and females outnumbered males, and the authors suggested that clonal diversity may have been underestimated. Nearly half of unique spike-specific TCRs reportedly recognized epitopes outside regions mutated in the B.1.351 and B.1.1.7 variants.

The CDR3 regions of human TCRbeta chains were analyzed by immunosequencing. Processing in the source paper ran as follows. Repertoire TCRs were matched against a reference library of SARS-CoV-2-specific TCRs generated with the MIRA antigen-specificity platform. Breadth was defined as the fraction of unique TCRs that were SARS-CoV-2-associated. Depth was defined as the fraction of total T cells that were SARS-CoV-2-associated. Using the MIRA data, each spike-specific TCR was assigned both to the spike region to which the TCR was reactive and to a CD4 or CD8 class. Log10-transformed breadth and depth values were compared by one-way ANOVA with Sidak's multiple comparisons tests. Entries here come from immuneACCESS through TCRdb and include only in-frame sequences with V and J called. Some clones fail to appear in such tables; in the studies checked, an unresolved V gene covers under half of the shortfall, and the cause of the remainder is unknown. Clone size and the V and J calls come from that table; the DNA yielded D and trimming. For this sample there are 110,000 or so clones; roughly 90% appear just once. The ten largest make up 4.5% to 6.5% of the sample.

With respect to this clone: Its antigen remains unidentified. The sample holds no much larger clone one base away, and base qualities are not on file.

What the time point label conveys for this sample: baseline before first vaccination. Vaccinee samples came from UK trials COV001 and COV002, including a single-blind randomized controlled phase 2/3 trial of AZD1222 (ChAdOx1 nCoV-19) in healthy adults. For TCRbeta chain sequencing, PBMC samples were collected from trial participants at day 0 and at day 28 after the second dose. Clipping removes 4 bases from V and 2 bases from J, with 5 as the unmatched junction base count. In the germline V gene, CDR1 corresponds to SGHDT and CDR2 to YYEEEE. From the cysteine through the phenylalanine, the CDR3 covers 15 amino acids. Of all the DNA, just the CDR3 is kept, 45 bases in frame from base 1.

The chain joins TRBV5-6 to TRBJ2-1; 8 bases in the junction line up with TRBD2. This TCR derives from an adult in good health. The sample here was peripheral blood, taken on day 0 of AZD1222 vaccination. The nucleotides are TGTGCCAGCAGCCCGCGGGGGGCCCCCTACAATGAGCAGTTCTTC. Translated, it gives CASSPRGAPYNEQFF.